This TCR beta chain was recorded in a study of human thymus T cells. Generated by immunoSEQ multiplex PCR, the TCRdb table keeps only in-frame clones and is missing some. The table has about 78,000 clones, roughly 96% seen once; the top ten hold 0.031%. The study used thymus tissue resected during corrective heart surgery. Donor material was obtained from healthy Finnish infants undergoing corrective surgery for congenital heart defects. General study results and limits: Related research examined unrelated individuals and reported that their thymic repertoires overlapped highly. Blood and thymic repertoires both appeared biased in V and J gene usage.

For this clone: Its cognate antigen is unknown.

The sequence was obtained from a boy in the first two years of life with a congenital heart defect but otherwise immunologically healthy. The sample comprised thymus tissue.

CDR3 DNA: TGTGCCAGCTCGATCGGGACTGCGGGGGACTTAGCCAAAAACATTCAGTACTTC. It translates to CASSIGTAGDLAKNIQYF. The J gene is TRBJ2-4, the V gene TRBV18; 7 nucleotides agree with TRBD2. The length of the CDR3 is 18 residues. V lost 6 bases to trimming and J lost 0 bases; unmatched junction nucleotides: 14. Germline V lookup: CDR1 KGHSH, CDR2 LQKENI.